This T cell receptor beta chain came from a study of T cell changes during pregnancy in multiple sclerosis. V trimming: 0 bases; J trimming: 0 bases; junction bases outside the gene matches: 5. The CDR3 length is 16 residues. Germline V lookup: CDR1 SGHRS, CDR2 YFSETQ. Generated by immunoSEQ multiplex PCR, the TCRdb table keeps only in-frame clones and is missing some. The sample holds tens of thousands of clones, just over 85% seen once. This TCR was recovered from a female donor in good health, enrolled as a control in a pregnancy study. The chain has TRBV5-1 and TRBJ1-1; 7 bases are shared with TRBD1. Sequences were derived from CD4+ T cells from peripheral blood mononuclear cells, sampled in the first trimester of pregnancy. CDR3: CASSLGTGAMNTEAFF. The CDR3 DNA is TGCGCCAGCAGCTTGGGGACAGGAGCGATGAACACTGAAGCTTTCTTT.